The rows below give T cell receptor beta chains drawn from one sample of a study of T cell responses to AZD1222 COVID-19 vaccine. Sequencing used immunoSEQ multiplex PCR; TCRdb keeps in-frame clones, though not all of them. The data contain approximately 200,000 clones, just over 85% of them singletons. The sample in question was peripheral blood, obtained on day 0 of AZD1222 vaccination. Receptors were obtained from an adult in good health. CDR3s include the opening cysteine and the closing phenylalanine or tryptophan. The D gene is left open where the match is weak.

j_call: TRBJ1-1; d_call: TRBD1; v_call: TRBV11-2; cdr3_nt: TGTGCCAGCAGCCCGCTGGACAGGGTGAACACTGAAGCTTTCTTT; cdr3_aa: CASSPLDRVNTEAFF
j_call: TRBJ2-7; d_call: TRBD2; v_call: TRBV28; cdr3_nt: TGTGCCAGCAGTTTGGTTGGGGGGGGAAACGAGCAGTACTTC; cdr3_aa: CASSLVGGGNEQYF
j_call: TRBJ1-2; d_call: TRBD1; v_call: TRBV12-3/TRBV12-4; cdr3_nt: TGTGCCAGCACCCCACAGGGGGCCTATGGCTACACCTTC; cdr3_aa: CASTPQGAYGYTF
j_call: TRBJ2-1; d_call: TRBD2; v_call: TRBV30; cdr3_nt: TGTGCCTGGAATCCCACCCTAGCGGGGTCCTACAATGAGCAGTTCTTC; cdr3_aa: CAWNPTLAGSYNEQFF
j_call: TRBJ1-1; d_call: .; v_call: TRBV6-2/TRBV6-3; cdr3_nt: TGTGCCAGCAGTCTGTGGGGGACGAACACTGAAGCTTTCTTT; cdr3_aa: CASSLWGTNTEAFF
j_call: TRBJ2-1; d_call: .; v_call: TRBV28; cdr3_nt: TGTGCCACCATGGGGATAGGGAATGAGCAGTTCTTC; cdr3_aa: CATMGIGNEQFF
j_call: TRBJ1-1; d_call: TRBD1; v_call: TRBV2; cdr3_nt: TGTGCCAGCAGTGTCCGGGACAGGGACACTGAAGCTTTCTTT; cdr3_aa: CASSVRDRDTEAFF
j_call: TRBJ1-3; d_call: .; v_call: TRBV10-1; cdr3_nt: TGCGCCAGCAGTGAGGGGGGCATTGGAAACACCATATATTTT; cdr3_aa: CASSEGGIGNTIYF
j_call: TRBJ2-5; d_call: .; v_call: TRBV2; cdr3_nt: TGTGCCAGCAGTGGGGGCGCGCCCCAAGAGACCCAGTACTTC; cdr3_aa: CASSGGAPQETQYF
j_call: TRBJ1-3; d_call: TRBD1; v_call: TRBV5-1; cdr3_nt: TGCGCCAGCAGCTCAGGGGGGACTGGAAACACCATATATTTT; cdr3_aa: CASSSGGTGNTIYF
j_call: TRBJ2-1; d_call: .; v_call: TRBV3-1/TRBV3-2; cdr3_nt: TGTGCCAGCAGCCAAGATCTCCCGGGGGAGATAGTGAATGAGCAGTTCTTC; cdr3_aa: CASSQDLPGEIVNEQFF